One sample yielded the 14 T cell receptor beta chains listed below, sequenced in a study of blood T cell repertoires in COVID-19. Clones were sequenced by immunoSEQ multiplex PCR, and TCRdb holds only the in-frame ones, with some missing. The table lists 30,000 to 40,000 clones, over 70% of them singletons. Sample: peripheral blood. Receptors were obtained from a man older than 75 with acute or convalescent COVID-19.

The chain joins TRBV7-9 to TRBJ2-7, with 11 bases that match TRBD1. The CDR3 length is 16 residues. Germline values: CDR1 SEHNR, CDR2 FQNEAQ (reference sequence). Trimming cost V 5 bases and J 2 bases; bases outside gene matches: 8. The CDR3 loop is CASSPQDRGPTYEQYF. The CDR3 region has the DNA TGTGCCAGCAGCCCGCAGGACAGGGGGCCAACCTACGAGCAGTACTTC. Full variable domain (missing parts from reference TRBV7-9 and TRBJ2-7): DTGVSQNPRHKITKRGQNVTFRCDPISEHNRLYWYRQTLGQGPEFLTYFQNEAQLEKSRLLSDRFSAERPKGSFSTLEIQRTEQGDSAMYLCASSPQDRGPTYEQYFGPGTRLTVT.

This clone showed up just a few times. The chain employs TRBV5-1 and TRBJ1-1; a possible D gene is TRBD1 (6 bases). The germline V and J ends were trimmed by 4 bases and 5 bases, with 18 bases remaining between them. CDR3 length equals 15 residues. Germline V CDR1 and CDR2: SGHRS, YFSETQ. CDR3 sequence (DNA): TGCGCCAGCAGCCCGGTACAGGGACGGGGAACTGAAGCTTTCTTT. This encodes CASSPVQGRGTEAFF.

The chain joins TRBV5-1 to TRBJ2-5; 7 nucleotides agree with TRBD1. The J segment lost 4 bases and the V segment lost 7 bases, leaving 13 bases of the junction unmatched. The CDR3 has 15 residues. CDR1 SGHRS and CDR2 YFSETQ come from the germline V gene. CDR3 nucleotides: TGCGCCAGCGGTATACTGGGACAGCCCTCAGAGACCCAGTACTTC. It is translated as CASGILGQPSETQYF.

The V gene is TRBV7-6, the J gene TRBJ2-3; 9 nucleotides line up with TRBD2. The CDR3 sequence is 13 residues long. V dropped 6 bases and J dropped 5; count of bases not matched to a gene: 3. Germline CDR1 SGHVS, CDR2 FNYEAQ. For the CDR3, the DNA is TGTGCCAGCAGGTCGACTAGCGGAGATACGCAGTATTTT. It is translated as CASRSTSGDTQYF.

This chain joins TRBV19 and TRBJ2-4, with a weak D call TRBD2 (5 bases). CDR3 length: 14 residues. The V end lost 3 bases, the J end lost 3 bases, and 9 bases lay between the germline ends. CDR1 is LNHDA and CDR2 is SQIVND in the germline V gene (reference sequence). The CDR3 sequence is CASSIGVGKNIQYF. Written as DNA, the CDR3 is TGTGCCAGTAGTATCGGGGTAGGCAAAAACATTCAGTACTTC.

This sequence joins TRBV2 and TRBJ2-6; no firm D call. Looked up from germline, CDR1 is SNHLY and CDR2 is FYNNEI. Trimming removed 5 bases at V and 0 bases at J, with 5 bases between. The CDR3 has 14 residues. DNA for the CDR3: TGTGCCAGCAGTCAGAACTCTGGGGCCAACGTCCTGACTTTC. Encoded protein: CASSQNSGANVLTF.

The genes are TRBV18 and TRBJ1-5, with TRBD1 identical over 7 bases. Trimming took 5 bases from V and 0 from J; bases not matched to a gene: 7. The CDR3 consists of 16 residues. The V gene's germline CDR1 is KGHSH and CDR2 LQKENI. For the CDR3, the DNA is TGTGCCAGCTCATGGGACAGCGCTTTTAGCAATCAGCCCCAGCATTTT. Its translation: CASSWDSAFSNQPQHF. The full variable domain, its missing parts supplied by reference TRBV18 and TRBJ1-5, is NAGVMQNPRHLVRRRGQEARLRCSPMKGHSHVYWYRQLPEEGLKFMVYLQKENIIDESGMPKERFSAEFPKEGPSILRIQQVVRGDSAAYFCASSWDSAFSNQPQHFGDGTRLSIL.

This clone was observed a few times. This chain links TRBV7-3 with TRBJ2-3; 13 bases are shared with TRBD2. CDR1 and CDR2 from the germline V gene are SGHTA and FQGTGA. This CDR3 contains 17 residues. J was trimmed by 3 bases and V by 2 bases; bases with no gene match: 5. The CDR3 nucleotides read TGTGCCAGCAGCTTAGGGACTAGCGGGGCTACTACAGATACGCAGTATTTT. Protein: CASSLGTSGATTDTQYF.

J is TRBJ2-5 and V is TRBV13; tentative D call: TRBD2 (7 bases). The germline V and J ends were trimmed by 5 bases and 4 bases, with 14 bases remaining between them. Germline CDR1 reads PRHDT; CDR2 reads FYEKMQ (reference sequence). The CDR3 contains 14 residues. DNA for the CDR3: TGTGCCAGCAGCACGACTAGGGGGGGAGAGACCCAGTACTTC. It specifies CASSTTRGGETQYF.

The J gene is TRBJ2-7, the V gene TRBV7-2, with 7 bases matching TRBD2. Germline CDR1 SGHTA, CDR2 FQGNSA. J lost 3 bases, V lost 5 bases, and 1 base had no gene match. The length of the CDR3 is 12 residues. In DNA form, the CDR3 reads TGTGCCAGCAGCCGGACTAGCTACGAGCAGTACTTC. It is translated as CASSRTSYEQYF.

The chain recombines TRBV12-3 or TRBV12-4 with TRBJ2-7, with TRBD1 as a possible D gene (5 bases). V was trimmed by 5 bases and J by 4 bases, leaving 12 bases between them. The CDR3 is 13 residues long. The DNA of the CDR3 is TGTGCCAGCAGTAGGGGATCCTTATACGAGCAGTACTTC. Its translation: CASSRGSLYEQYF.

The chain has TRBV29-1 and TRBJ2-7; D perhaps matches TRBD2 (5 bases). Deletions cut 6 bases from V and 4 bases from J, with 16 bases between. Germline V gene sequence: CDR1 SQVTM, CDR2 ANQGSEA. This CDR3 spans 13 amino acids. CDR3 nucleotides: TGCAGCGTCCTAACCGGTGAGGGATACGAGCAGTACTTC. This gives the protein CSVLTGEGYEQYF.

This clone has just a few counts. The gene calls are TRBV19 and TRBJ1-5, with D perhaps TRBD1 (5 bases). The CDR3 is 14 amino acids. V dropped 6 bases and J dropped 4 bases, with 13 bases sitting between them. Germline assignment: CDR1 LNHDA and CDR2 SQIVND (reference sequence). The CDR3 region has the DNA TGTGCCAGTAGGGGGGACTGGGTAAATCAGCCCCAGCATTTT. Encoded protein: CASRGDWVNQPQHF.

There are a few counts of this clone. The V call is TRBV4-3, the J call TRBJ2-7; TRBD2 aligns across 10 bases. This CDR3 region has 18 residues. The germline CDR1 and CDR2 sequences are LGHNA and YSLEER. V was pared by 0 bases and J by 4 bases, with 12 bases of the junction left unmatched. This CDR3 reads CASSQESLAGVPPYEQYF. The DNA of the CDR3 is TGCGCCAGCAGCCAAGAGTCCCTAGCGGGGGTCCCACCTTACGAGCAGTACTTC.